These T cell receptor beta chains were read from a single sample in a study of cytomegalovirus exposure and HLA in healthy donors. The method was immunoSEQ multiplex PCR; TCRdb's version includes in-frame clones alone and lacks a portion of them. The table has tens of thousands of clones, roughly four fifths seen once; the top ten hold 1.7%. The sequenced sample consisted of PBMCs. These TCRs come from a man aged 40-55 years in good health and CMV-seronegative. The conserved cysteine and the conserved F or W are not part of the CDR3 here. Each record gives: CDR3 protein, clone size, V gene, J gene. Size tells how often a clone was seen (once, few, many) or the class of an expanded clone, and some rows leave it out.

CDR3aa: ASSQARGANSPLY
abundance: -
v_gene: TRBV14
j_gene: TRBJ1-6

CDR3aa: ASSRDSLNQPQH
abundance: -
v_gene: TRBV6-5
j_gene: TRBJ1-5

CDR3aa: ASSLVSRGDTQY
abundance: -
v_gene: TRBV7-8
j_gene: TRBJ2-3

CDR3aa: ASSLLDQGNSPLH
abundance: -
v_gene: TRBV5-6
j_gene: TRBJ1-6

CDR3aa: ASSLYRNTEAF
abundance: -
v_gene: TRBV6-6
j_gene: TRBJ1-1

CDR3aa: ASSMVTGTLTGELF
abundance: -
v_gene: TRBV21-1
j_gene: TRBJ2-2

CDR3aa: ASRGQGLSSGANVLT
abundance: -
v_gene: TRBV2
j_gene: TRBJ2-6

CDR3aa: AWSASQAYEQY
abundance: once
v_gene: TRBV30
j_gene: TRBJ2-7

CDR3aa: AISEQTSGYT
abundance: -
v_gene: TRBV10-3
j_gene: TRBJ1-2

CDR3aa: ACRVSNQPQH
abundance: -
v_gene: TRBV30
j_gene: TRBJ1-5

CDR3aa: ASSTFVGQGVTEAF
abundance: -
v_gene: TRBV4-1
j_gene: TRBJ1-1

CDR3aa: ASSLGGAGARTGELF
abundance: -
v_gene: TRBV7-8
j_gene: TRBJ2-2

CDR3aa: ASSYTGTANTEAF
abundance: once
v_gene: TRBV7-8
j_gene: TRBJ1-1

CDR3aa: SVSTGGGNEQF
abundance: -
v_gene: TRBV29-1
j_gene: TRBJ2-1

CDR3aa: ASSEQTGANSGNTIY
abundance: -
v_gene: TRBV2
j_gene: TRBJ1-3

CDR3aa: ASSFNMGQQYEQY
abundance: -
v_gene: TRBV5-1
j_gene: TRBJ2-7

CDR3aa: ASSQLTGAAYNSPLH
abundance: -
v_gene: TRBV4-2
j_gene: TRBJ1-6

CDR3aa: ASSFSPIPDTGELF
abundance: -
v_gene: TRBV4-1
j_gene: TRBJ2-2

CDR3aa: ASSTTGTGSYEQY
abundance: -
v_gene: TRBV11-3
j_gene: TRBJ2-7

CDR3aa: ASNAFGQGGGYT
abundance: -
v_gene: TRBV6-6
j_gene: TRBJ1-2

CDR3aa: ATSKAGQGEEKLF
abundance: -
v_gene: TRBV15
j_gene: TRBJ1-4

CDR3aa: ASSKQVPAYGYT
abundance: -
v_gene: TRBV6-1
j_gene: TRBJ1-2

CDR3aa: ASSSRRGAGTQY
abundance: -
v_gene: TRBV6-6
j_gene: TRBJ2-5

CDR3aa: ASSEMAGGTGVEPQH
abundance: -
v_gene: TRBV10-1
j_gene: TRBJ1-5

CDR3aa: ASSLQAGASTEAF
abundance: -
v_gene: TRBV7-9
j_gene: TRBJ1-1

CDR3aa: ASSLGSGGPGELF
abundance: -
v_gene: TRBV7-9
j_gene: TRBJ2-2

CDR3aa: ASSLRGGSAYNEQF
abundance: -
v_gene: TRBV7-2
j_gene: TRBJ2-1

CDR3aa: ASSSGTPSGANVLT
abundance: -
v_gene: TRBV28
j_gene: TRBJ2-6

CDR3aa: SVEEFAGDTQY
abundance: -
v_gene: TRBV29-1
j_gene: TRBJ2-3

CDR3aa: ASSTRNRGSGANVLT
abundance: -
v_gene: TRBV7-2
j_gene: TRBJ2-6

CDR3aa: ASSLSWRNMAEQF
abundance: -
v_gene: TRBV5-8
j_gene: TRBJ2-1

CDR3aa: ASSKDRCGQGGGETQY
abundance: once
v_gene: TRBV21-1
j_gene: TRBJ2-5

CDR3aa: ASSKKRGGLIGGNEQF
abundance: -
v_gene: TRBV7-8
j_gene: TRBJ2-1